Presented here are 21 T cell receptor beta chains from one specimen sequenced in a study of human T cells and chemical hapten exposure. TCRdb called the RACE reads again in MiXCR, with one record for every CDR3 protein. The sample carries a few hundred thousand distinct CDR3 sequences, approximately 5% recorded once. Described time point: patch test 1, 2 weeks after DPC sensitization. The treatment: therapeutic diphenylcyclopropenone sensitization with weekly scalp DPC. The specimen comprised whole blood, sampled in connection with sensitization to the hapten diphenylcyclopropenone (DPC). These receptors all stem from a woman aged 50 to 65 with alopecia areata. Some clones in this sample may be carry-over from other donors' samples.

In regard to this clonotype: This could be a read error, since a much larger clone is one nucleotide away. The chain uses TRBV29-1 and TRBJ2-7, with D tentatively TRBD2 (7 bases). The end of the DNA aligns better with TRBJ2-1, so the J call may be wrong. The CDR3 is made up of 14 amino acids. CDR1 and CDR2 from the germline V gene are SQVTM and ANQGSEA. The CDR3 is CSVLGGGEAYEQFF. DNA of the CDR3: TGCAGCGTTCTGGGAGGGGGGGAAGCCTACGAGCAGTTCTTC.

This clonotype was detected many times. V is TRBV4-3 and J is TRBJ2-6; D is undetermined. This CDR3 is 15 amino acids long. Trimming cost V 5 bases and J 0 bases, with 8 bases left between them. Germline CDR1 reads LGHNA; CDR2 reads YSLEER. CDR3 sequence reads: CASSAPLSGANVLTF. The CDR3 coding sequence is TGCGCCAGCAGCGCACCGCTCTCTGGGGCCAACGTCCTGACTTTC.

The sample holds many counts of this clonotype. The J gene is TRBJ2-3, the V gene TRBV6-5; a weak D match, TRBD1 (6 bases). V shed 8 bases and J shed 0 bases, with 12 bases lying between them. The germline gives CDR1 MNHEY, CDR2 SVGAGI. This CDR3 has 14 residues. CDR3 nucleotides: TGTGCCAGCGGGACAACTTCTAGCACAGATACGCAGTATTTT. It yields the protein CASGTTSSTDTQYF.

The rearrangement links TRBV12-3 or TRBV12-4 to TRBJ2-7, with D hard to call. The V and J ends lost 6 bases and 3 bases respectively, with 9 bases between them. This CDR3 is built from 12 residues. The CDR3 nucleotides read TGTGCCAGCAGCACCTCGGGCTACGAGCAGTACTTC. Amino acid sequence: CASSTSGYEQYF.

This clonotype turned up a few times. The chain is built from TRBV20-1 and TRBJ2-1; possible D gene TRBD2, 6 bases. Trimming left V 6 bases short and J 9 bases short, with 21 bases between. This CDR3 spans 14 amino acids. CDR1 and CDR2 from the germline V gene are DFQATT and SNEGSKA (reference sequence). In DNA form, the CDR3 reads TGCAGTGCGCGGGGAACGGGAGAATACGGTGAGCAGTTCTTC. Residues: CSARGTGEYGEQFF.

This clonotype has just a few counts. V is TRBV5-4 and J is TRBJ2-5; 7 bases agree with TRBD1. This CDR3 has 14 residues. Germline V lookup: CDR1 SGHNT, CDR2 YYREEE (reference sequence). V shed 2 bases, J shed 5 bases, and the junction held 6 bases outside the gene matches. DNA of the CDR3: TGTGCCAGCAGCTTTCAGGGGGATGGGGAGACCCAGTACTTC. This gives the protein CASSFQGDGETQYF.

The sample holds a few counts of this clonotype. This rearrangement joins TRBV2 to TRBJ1-1, with no clear D. Deletions cut 7 bases from V and 8 bases from J, with 14 bases between. The CDR3 loop spans 12 amino acids. Germline CDR1 is SNHLY and CDR2 is FYNNEI. CDR3 loop: CASTSSLAEAFF. The CDR3 bases are TGTGCCAGCACTAGTAGTCTCGCCGAAGCTTTCTTT. The whole variable domain, remainder taken from reference TRBV2 and TRBJ1-1, is EPEVTQTPSHQVTQMGQEVILRCVPISNHLYFYWYRQILGQKVEFLVSFYNNEISEKSEIFDDQFSVERPDGSNFTLKIRSTKLEDSAMYFCASTSSLAEAFFGQGTRLTVV.

This clonotype has at least ten counts. For the CDR3, the DNA is TGTGCCAGCAGCTTAATGCAACGACTTGAAGCTTTCTTT. Translating it yields CASSLMQRLEAFF. J is TRBJ1-1 and V is TRBV7-2; D is unclear. The germline V and J ends were trimmed by 2 bases and 7 bases, with 11 bases remaining between them. The CDR3 sequence is 13 residues long. Germline V CDR1 and CDR2: SGHTA, FQGNSA.

Ten or more counts support this clonotype. This chain joins TRBV14 and TRBJ2-4; tentatively, D is TRBD1 (6 bases). CDR1 is SGHDN and CDR2 is FVKESK in the germline V gene. The CDR3 covers 17 residues. The V end lost 2 bases, the J end lost 0 bases, and 14 bases lay between the germline ends. The CDR3 protein is CASSQTGFFGAKNIQYF. CDR3 DNA: TGTGCCAGCAGCCAAACAGGGTTTTTTGGAGCCAAAAACATTCAGTACTTC.

The chain links TRBV7-2 to TRBJ2-1; 9 positions agree with TRBD2. CDR3 length: 17 residues. V lost 5 bases, J lost 5 bases, and 13 bases stayed unmatched. CDR1 is SGHTA, CDR2 FQGNSA, per germline. The CDR3 nucleotides are TGTGCCAGCAGCATCGTCGCCGGGACTAGCAACGACAATGAGCAGTTCTTC. This codes for CASSIVAGTSNDNEQFF.

CDR3 protein: CASSSTATNTGELFF. The CDR3 DNA reads as TGTGCCAGCAGTTCGACAGCCACGAACACCGGGGAGCTGTTTTTT. This sequence joins TRBV28 and TRBJ2-2; D possibly corresponds to TRBD1 (5 bases). The CDR3 covers 15 residues. Germline CDR1 MDHEN, CDR2 SYDVKM. The germline V and J ends were trimmed by 4 bases and 0 bases, with 9 bases remaining between them.

The table lists this clonotype with many counts. The J gene is TRBJ2-1, the V gene TRBV9, with 9 bases that match TRBD2. In germline, CDR1 is SGDLS, CDR2 YYNGEE. The V and J ends lost 0 bases and 7 bases, in that order; junction bases with no gene match: 5. The CDR3 sequence is 15 residues long. This CDR3 is CASSVGAGGGNEQFF. DNA for the CDR3: TGTGCCAGCAGCGTAGGAGCGGGGGGCGGTAATGAGCAGTTCTTC.

The chain carries TRBV28 and TRBJ1-5; 8 positions match TRBD1. Trimming took 2 bases from V and 3 from J; bases not matched to a gene: 6. The CDR3 spans 16 residues. Germline lookup yields CDR1 MDHEN and CDR2 SYDVKM. The CDR3 region is CASSLGSRGLNQPQHF. The CDR3 DNA follows: TGTGCCAGCAGTTTAGGTTCCAGGGGGCTCAATCAGCCCCAGCATTTT.

This clonotype occurred many times. This sequence joins TRBV27 and TRBJ1-1, with TRBD1 identical over 9 bases. There are 16 residues in the CDR3. V dropped 6 bases and J dropped 2; count of bases not matched to a gene: 10. The germline CDR1 and CDR2 sequences are MNHEY and SMNVEV (reference sequence). CDR3 nucleotide sequence: TGTGCCAGCAGCTTCTTCACAGGGGGCGTAAACACTGAAGCTTTCTTT. It yields the protein CASSFFTGGVNTEAFF.

V gene TRBV12-3 or TRBV12-4 combines with J gene TRBJ1-1, with D maybe TRBD1 (5 bases). V lost 1 base and J lost 11, with 14 bases in between. This CDR3 has 13 amino acids. CDR3 residues: CASSLVRGVAAFF. The CDR3 nucleotides read TGTGCCAGCAGTTTAGTGAGGGGCGTAGCGGCTTTCTTT.

This clonotype showed up many times. CDR3 residues: CSAGLTDTQYF. The DNA of the CDR3 is TGCAGTGCTGGTCTAACAGATACGCAGTATTTT. This chain joins TRBV20-1 and TRBJ2-3; no reliable D call. CDR1 is DFQATT and CDR2 is SNEGSKA in the germline V gene (reference sequence). Trimming removed 5 bases at V and 3 bases at J, with 6 bases between. This CDR3 is 11 amino acids long.

This clonotype occurred many times. The V call is TRBV5-6, the J call TRBJ2-5; possible D gene TRBD1, 6 bases. Looked up from germline, CDR1 is SGHDT and CDR2 is YYEEEE. The CDR3 is 14 amino acids. V lost 4 bases and J 3 bases, leaving 13 bases between the germline ends. The CDR3 nucleotides are TGTGCCAGCAGCGCAGACCCAGGGGAAGAGACCCAGTACTTC. Residues: CASSADPGEETQYF. The full variable domain, its missing parts supplied by reference TRBV5-6 and TRBJ2-5, is DAGVTQSPTHLIKTRGQQVTLRCSPKSGHDTVSWYQQALGQGPQFIFQYYEEEERQRGNFPDRFSGHQFPNYSSELNVNALLLGDSALYLCASSADPGEETQYFGPGTRLLVL.

This clonotype has ten or more counts. The rearrangement uses TRBV29-1 and TRBJ1-2; perhaps TRBD1 as D (6 bases). Between the trimmed V and J ends, which lost 3 bases and 7 bases, there was a span of 15 bases. CDR1 and CDR2 from the germline V gene are SQVTM and ANQGSEA. CDR3 size: 13 residues. DNA of the CDR3: TGCAGCGTTGAGAGTTACAGGGAGGGTGGCTACACCTTC. Residues: CSVESYREGGYTF. Supplemented by reference TRBV29-1 and TRBJ1-2, the full variable domain reads SAVISQKPSRDICQRGTSLTIQCQVDSQVTMMFWYRQQPGQSLTLIATANQGSEATYESGFVIDKFPISRPNLTFSTLTVSNMSPEDSSIYLCSVESYREGGYTFGSGTRLTVV.

This clonotype was seen many times. The chain is built from TRBV7-8 and TRBJ2-7, with D maybe TRBD1 (6 bases). The V and J ends lost 5 bases and 4 bases respectively, with 12 bases between them. This CDR3 spans 13 amino acids. Germline-derived CDR1 and CDR2 are SGHVS and FQNEAQ. CDR3 loop: CASSRATGYEQYF. The CDR3 region has the DNA TGTGCCAGCAGCCGCGCGACAGGTTACGAGCAGTACTTC.

This clonotype has only a few counts. The chain carries TRBV9 and TRBJ1-2, with D maybe TRBD1 (6 bases). Trimming took off 0 bases at V and 2 bases at J, with 11 bases between the two ends. The CDR3 runs 15 residues. Germline CDR1 and CDR2: SGDLS and YYNGEE. The CDR3 coding sequence is TGTGCCAGCAGCGTAGGCTCAGGGGCCAACTATGGCTACACCTTC. Its translation is CASSVGSGANYGYTF.

There are many counts of this clonotype. V usage is TRBV21-1 and J usage is TRBJ1-1; TRBD1, as called in the table, went unchecked against the DNA. TRBV21-1 is a documented pseudogene. The CDR3 has 15 amino acids. The CDR3 nucleotides are TGTGCCAGCAGCAAACCCTGCTCAGGGGGCACTGAAGCTTTCTTT. Its translation: CASSKPCSGGTEAFF.